These 15 T cell receptor beta chains came from one sample sequenced in a study of response to subunit inactivated influenza vaccine. MiXCR, run by TCRdb on the RT-PCR reads, gives a single entry per CDR3 protein. The sample consists of approximately 530,000 distinct CDR3 sequences, around 13% of them appearing once. Sequencing was performed on PBMCs from blood, taken around seven weeks after vaccination. Source of these receptors: a man over 45 who received an inactivated influenza vaccine.

This clonotype was seen a few times. This sequence joins TRBV12-3 or TRBV12-4 and TRBJ2-1; 12 nucleotides agree with TRBD2. V shed 1 base and J 3 bases; nucleotides not matched to a gene: 4. The length of the CDR3 is 17 residues. CDR3 sequence reads: CASSLGLAGVGYNEQFF. The CDR3 DNA reads TGTGCCAGCAGTTTAGGACTAGCGGGAGTTGGCTACAATGAGCAGTTCTTC.

Many counts were recorded for this clonotype. This rearrangement joins TRBV5-1 to TRBJ2-5, with TRBD1 matching over 9 bases. CDR3 size: 15 residues. Germline values: CDR1 SGHRS, CDR2 YFSETQ. V was pared by 7 bases and J by 4 bases, with 11 bases of the junction left unmatched. The CDR3 loop is CASELDRGAGETQYF. The CDR3 coding sequence is TGCGCCAGCGAACTCGACAGGGGGGCTGGAGAGACCCAGTACTTC. The variable domain in full, completed from reference TRBV5-1 and TRBJ2-5, reads KAGVTQTPRYLIKTRGQQVTLSCSPISGHRSVSWYQQTPGQGLQFLFEYFSETQRNKGNFPGRFSGRQFSNSRSEMNVSTLELGDSALYLCASELDRGAGETQYFGPGTRLLVL.

The J gene is TRBJ2-7, the V gene TRBV11-1, with D perhaps assigned TRBD1 or TRBD2 (5 bases each). Trimming pared 5 bases from V and 3 bases from J, leaving 26 bases between. Germline CDR1 is SGHAT and CDR2 is FQDESV (reference sequence). The CDR3 is 18 residues long. CDR3 in DNA: TGTGCCAGCAGCGTAGACCGAACAAGGGGAGTGGGTAGCTACGAGCAGTACTTC. It yields the protein CASSVDRTRGVGSYEQYF.

This clonotype was seen a few times. The DNA for the CDR3 is TGTGCCAGCAGCCTGGGACTGCTCGGGGGCTACACCTTC. Its protein product is CASSLGLLGGYTF. The chain joins TRBV4-2 to TRBJ1-2, with TRBD1 as a possible D gene (5 bases). This CDR3 contains 13 residues. V was trimmed by 4 bases and J by 8 bases, leaving 14 bases between them. From germline, CDR1 is LGHNA and CDR2 YNFKEQ.

The chain uses TRBV10-2 and TRBJ2-7; D gene uncertain. CDR1 is WSHSY and CDR2 is SAAADI in the germline V gene. The V end lost 6 bases, the J end lost 2 bases, and 11 bases lay between the germline ends. This CDR3 has 13 amino acids. The CDR3 DNA reads as TGCGCCAGCAGGCCCCCTGTCCCCTACGAGCAGTACTTC. This encodes CASRPPVPYEQYF.

The J gene is TRBJ1-1, the V gene TRBV20-1; D unclear. This CDR3 spans 11 amino acids. The V and J ends lost 1 base and 6 bases respectively, with 6 bases between them. CDR1 is DFQATT, CDR2 SNEGSKA, per germline (reference sequence). The CDR3 sequence: CSARAGAEAFF. In DNA, the CDR3 is TGCAGTGCTAGAGCCGGGGCTGAAGCTTTCTTT.

The table lists this clonotype with a few counts. The gene calls are TRBV7-6 and TRBJ2-7; no definite D call. V lost 5 bases to trimming and J lost 7 bases, with 12 bases between them. Germline assignment: CDR1 SGHVS and CDR2 FNYEAQ. The CDR3 loop spans 12 amino acids. CDR3 sequence (DNA): TGTGCCAGCAGCCTTACCTTCTTAGAGCAGTACTTC. Protein product: CASSLTFLEQYF.

This clonotype was seen ten or more times. The CDR3 region has the DNA TGTGCCAGCTCGAAGGGGGTTGTGCAGCCCCAGCATTTT. This encodes CASSKGVVQPQHF. The V gene is TRBV12-3 or TRBV12-4, the J gene TRBJ1-5, with D perhaps TRBD1 (6 bases). V was cut by 8 bases and J by 7 bases, with 15 bases left in between. This CDR3 comprises 13 residues.

This clonotype appeared a few times. The genes are TRBV7-2 and TRBJ2-5; 7 nucleotides agree with TRBD1. Germline CDR1 reads SGHTA; CDR2 reads FQGNSA. There are 15 residues in the CDR3. The V and J ends lost 2 bases and 2 bases, in that order; junction bases with no gene match: 5. The CDR3 protein is CASSLRGPWQETQYF. DNA of the CDR3: TGTGCCAGCAGCTTAAGGGGGCCTTGGCAAGAGACCCAGTACTTC.

This clonotype has at least ten counts. The rearrangement uses TRBV12-3 or TRBV12-4 and TRBJ1-5; D remains ambiguous. V was trimmed by 5 bases and J by 3 bases, leaving 11 bases between them. The CDR3 sequence is 14 residues long. The CDR3 spells CASSPDGLNQPQHF. The DNA of the CDR3 is TGTGCCAGCAGTCCGGACGGCCTCAATCAGCCCCAGCATTTT.

This chain links TRBV5-1 with TRBJ2-5; D is unresolved. Looked up from germline, CDR1 is SGHRS and CDR2 is YFSETQ. The length of the CDR3 is 13 residues. The V and J ends lost 3 bases and 5 bases respectively, with 11 bases between them. Written as DNA, the CDR3 is TGCGCCAGCAGCTGGGATGCCTCTGAGACCCAGTACTTC. Residues: CASSWDASETQYF.

This clonotype was found many times. The chain uses TRBV5-1 and TRBJ2-7; 7 bases align to TRBD1. V was pared by 3 bases and J by 10 bases, with 7 bases of the junction left unmatched. Germline V gene sequence: CDR1 SGHRS, CDR2 YFSETQ. This CDR3 is built from 12 residues. The CDR3 reads CASSSGTDNQYF. The CDR3 nucleotides read TGCGCCAGCAGCTCGGGGACAGATAACCAGTACTTC.

This clonotype has a handful of counts. The genes are TRBV12-3 or TRBV12-4 and TRBJ2-1; D unclear. The V gene lost 0 bases and the J gene lost 4 bases, with 7 bases spanning the gap. The CDR3 has 14 amino acids. The CDR3 loop reads CASSLARPYNEQFF. The CDR3 DNA sequence: TGTGCCAGCAGTTTAGCTAGACCGTACAATGAGCAGTTCTTC.

This clonotype showed up many times. The J gene is TRBJ1-1, the V gene TRBV5-1; D perhaps matches TRBD1 (5 bases). The germline V and J ends were trimmed by 3 bases and 5 bases, with 11 bases remaining between them. CDR3 size: 13 residues. Germline V gene lookup returns CDR1 SGHRS and CDR2 YFSETQ. The CDR3 region is CASSWVRDTEAFF. CDR3 DNA sequence: TGCGCCAGCAGCTGGGTCAGGGATACTGAAGCTTTCTTT.

This clonotype has just a few counts. The V and J genes are TRBV20-1 and TRBJ2-5; D gene ambiguous. Trimming took 6 bases from V and 2 from J, leaving 10 bases between them. CDR3 length: 12 residues. Germline V gene lookup returns CDR1 DFQATT and CDR2 SNEGSKA (reference sequence). The CDR3 region has the DNA TGCAGTGCCCGAGTGGGTCAAGAGACCCAGTACTTC. Translating gives CSARVGQETQYF.